This TCR beta chain is drawn from a study of T cells in Graves' hyperthyroidism and ophthalmopathy. Overall study findings and caveats: Model-based prediction identified ophthalmopathy a median about 6.8 months prior to its onset. Ophthalmopathy cases were set apart from stable hyperthyroidism by a 13 V-J model. In the blood, most expanded thyroid clonotypes above 0.001 appeared as well.

A Clinical Activity Score of at least 3, a NOSPECS grade of at least 4 and a duration under 3 months were recorded in the ophthalmopathy patients. Regions amplified from RNA transcripts were the TCR beta CDR3 regions. During a first-round RT-PCR of the TCR CDR3, the HTBI primer set was used. TCRdb analysed the multiplex PCR reads with MiXCR anew, one entry per CDR3 protein. The sample lists 300,000 to 400,000 distinct CDR3 sequences; 13% to 15% were seen once. A note on this clonotype: Its specificity is unknown. This may be a read error, as it is one base from a much larger clone.

The sequenced material came from blood. This clonotype was obtained from a woman in her twenties or thirties with Graves' ophthalmopathy.

CDR3 loop: CSVLRMGNTGAFF. Written as DNA, the CDR3 is TGCAGCGTGCTAAGGATGGGGAACACTGGAGCTTTCTTT. The chain joins TRBV29-1 to TRBJ1-1; unclear D gene. The CDR3 consists of 13 residues. Germline V gives CDR1 SQVTM, CDR2 ANQGSEA.